This T cell receptor (beta chain) was found in a study of T-cell memory formation after mild COVID-19. The CDR3 has 16 residues. This clonotype came up many times. Amplification by 5'RACE using constant-segment primers produced TCR alpha and TCR beta cDNA libraries that carried sample barcodes and UMIs. TCRdb passed the 5' RACE reads through MiXCR, listing each CDR3 protein once. This repertoire shows 450,000 to 650,000 distinct CDR3 sequences, about 20% found once; its top ten account for under 8.5%. This TCR was recovered from an adult woman who had mild COVID-19 (a few samples of this study predate the infection). Cell type and time point are not known. The V and J genes are TRBV21-1 and TRBJ1-2. TRBV21-1 is annotated as a pseudogene. The sample consisted of PBMCs or a T cell subset sorted from them (not recorded which). CDR3 DNA: TGTGCCAGCACCCAGGGACGGACTACATTTGCCTATGGCTACACCTTC. This sequence encodes CASTQGRTTFAYGYTF.